This T cell receptor beta chain was observed in a study of blood T cell repertoires in COVID-19 (dated by TCRdb to 2018 to 2021). Regarding the complete study: The collaborator samples originated in the United States, Italy and Spain and spanned the acute and convalescent phases of COVID-19. The prospective study material was composed of cDNA or gDNA derived from T cells, B-cell-depleted T cells, or PBMCs. Deeply sampled blood TCRbeta repertoires from subjects exposed to, actively infected with, or recovered from COVID-19 were included in the dataset. The repertoires were released in a freely available public database intended as a resource for research on the immune response to SARS-CoV-2. Samples came from the ongoing ImmuneRACE study (first 160 participants) plus 1,254 subjects from 6 global collaborators. Sample metadata almost always included a de-identified subject ID, COVID-19 status, age in years and sex. Where available, HLA class I and class II types were obtained from metadata supplied by the sample provider rather than from assay-based typing. The paper as a whole reports these results and caveats: Clinical and demographic metadata were provided uncurated, with the amount varying by source and participant.

The CDR3 runs 13 amino acids, cysteine and phenylalanine included. Kept here is only the CDR3 DNA, which spans 39 bases and is read in frame from base 1. Per the germline V gene, SGHRS is the CDR1 and YFSETQ is the CDR2. After removal of 7 bases from V and 1 base from J, the junction retains 3 bases not matched to a gene. Each collaborating institution followed its own protocols to collect whole blood in K2EDTA tubes. For TCRbeta analysis, collaborators shipped samples as frozen whole blood, isolated PBMCs, or DNA extracted from either of those sample types. About this clone itself: Which antigen it targets is not known. Base qualities are not provided; no much larger clone lies one nucleotide away.

The immunoSEQ Assay, a bias-controlled multiplex PCR, was used to amplify TCRbeta CDR3 regions from genomic DNA. Under the source paper's analysis protocol: Within the assay, amplification of reference gene primers was used to estimate how many nucleated cells each sample contained. Sequence reads were collapsed and filtered to measure the absolute abundance of every unique TCRbeta CDR3 rearrangement. Productive Simpson clonality was computed per sample as the square root of Simpson's diversity index over productive rearrangements. TCRdb obtained this table from immuneACCESS and retained in-frame rearrangements with V and J assigned. These tables miss some clones; where compared with another copy, unresolved V genes account for less than half of the shortfall, and the remainder is unexplained. V, J and clone size reflect that table, while D and trimming were determined from the DNA. This sample has 60,000 to 90,000 clones in its table, and approximately 90% of those were observed once. Clones ranked in the top ten supply 0.75% to 0.8% of the sample.

The sequenced sample was peripheral blood. This clonotype originated in a woman older than 75 with acute or convalescent COVID-19. The chain links TRBV5-1 with TRBJ2-5; 8 central nucleotides agree with TRBD1. The CDR3 region has the sequence CASRQGLQETQYF. At the DNA level, the sequence is TGCGCCAGCCGACAGGGGCTCCAAGAGACCCAGTACTTC.